The clone carrying this T cell receptor beta chain has more than one count but fewer than ten. Its antigen is currently unknown. An end of the junction differs from the germline gene, which may be a read error. These data originate in a study of T-cell reconstitution after alpha-beta-depleted transplantation in children. The germline CDR1 and CDR2 sequences are LGHNA and YSLEER. The length of the CDR3 is 18 residues. Study-level points and caveats: Reportedly, roughly two months post-transplant, alpha-beta T cells arose from several hundred expanded graft clones. The high TCRbeta diversity at day 60 in some patients came from surviving recipient T cells and thymic progenitors. T-cell numbers and diversity, one year after transplant, stemmed largely from T cells that were newly produced.

Preparation of the TCRbeta library involved a method that used unique molecular identifiers. One entry per CDR3 protein results from TCRdb running MiXCR on the PCR reads. The data show roughly 490,000 distinct CDR3 sequences, roughly 10% seen once. The specimen was PBMCs, mostly from graft donor cells, collected 180 days after TCRalphabeta/CD19-depleted stem cell transplant. The V and J genes are TRBV4-3 and TRBJ2-2, with TRBD1 identical over 8 bases. This clonotype originated in a female patient between 2 and 15 years old who had a stem cell transplant for aplastic anemia, so the T cells may come from the graft donor. CDR3 DNA: TGCGCCAGCAGACAAGACCAAGCGAGACAGGGGACTACCGGGGAGCTGTTTTTT. Translation gives CASRQDQARQGTTGELFF.